This T cell receptor (beta chain) originates from a study of identical twins. The CDR3 covers 13 residues. Germline assignment: CDR1 DFQATT and CDR2 SNEGSKA (reference sequence). The V end was cut by 3 bases, the J end by 4 bases, with 12 bases between. General observations from the study: Without tracking the same donors, conclusions rested on cross-sectional statistical analysis. Potential partial confounding of zero-insertion analyses by invariant MAIT and iNKT cells was noted.

Addition of a universal primer site occurred through template switching, and cDNA carried unique molecular identifiers. TCRdb redid the calling of the 5' RACE reads with MiXCR, one entry per CDR3 protein. The sample has 400,000 to 600,000 distinct CDR3 sequences; more than 20% are singletons. To note about this clonotype: Its cognate antigen is unknown.

The sample was also reused in another study, on yellow fever vaccine responses in identical twins.

The chain recombines TRBV20-1 with TRBJ1-1; D unresolved. Sequenced material: CD4+ T cells sorted from blood. This receptor was identified in a woman aged 18-29 years in good health. CDR3 sequence reads: CSASIPLVTEAFF. The CDR3 nucleotides are TGCAGTGCTAGTATCCCCCTCGTCACTGAAGCTTTCTTT.